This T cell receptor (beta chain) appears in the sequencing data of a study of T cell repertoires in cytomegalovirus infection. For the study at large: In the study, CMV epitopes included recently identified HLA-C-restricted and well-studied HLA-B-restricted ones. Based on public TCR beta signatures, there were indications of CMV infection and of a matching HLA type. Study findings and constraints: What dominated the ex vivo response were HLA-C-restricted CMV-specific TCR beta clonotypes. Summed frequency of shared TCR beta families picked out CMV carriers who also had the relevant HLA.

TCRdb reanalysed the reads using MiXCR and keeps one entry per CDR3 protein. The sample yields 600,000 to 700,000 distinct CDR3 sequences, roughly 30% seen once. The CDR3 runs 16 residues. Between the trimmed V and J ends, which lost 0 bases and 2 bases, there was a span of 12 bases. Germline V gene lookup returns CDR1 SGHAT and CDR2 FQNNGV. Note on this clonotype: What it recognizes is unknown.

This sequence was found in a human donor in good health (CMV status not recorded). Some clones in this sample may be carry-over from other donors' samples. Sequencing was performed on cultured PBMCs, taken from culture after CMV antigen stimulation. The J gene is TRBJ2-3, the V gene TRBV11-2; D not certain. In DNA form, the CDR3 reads TGTGCCAGCAGCTTAGAGGGTGGGTGGGACACAGATACGCAGTATTTT. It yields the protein CASSLEGGWDTDTQYF.